These 13 T cell receptor beta chains came from one sample sequenced in a study of blood T cells in healthy people across ages. A J-beta primer mix and a sample-barcoded 5' primer were used in a second PCR of roughly 6 to 11 cycles. TCRdb recomputed calls from the 5' RACE reads with MiXCR, one row per CDR3 protein. The sample has approximately 800,000 distinct CDR3 sequences, around 25% seen once. These data also featured in a second study, about T cells of mothers and their children.

Sequenced: blood. These TCRs come from a boy between 10 and 17 years old in good health.

The V call is TRBV27, the J call TRBJ1-4; no clear D. The length of the CDR3 is 15 residues. Between the trimmed V and J ends, which lost 0 bases and 3 bases, there was a span of 8 bases. Looked up from germline, CDR1 is MNHEY and CDR2 is SMNVEV (reference sequence). CDR3 region: CASSLSGGPNEKLFF. CDR3 bases: TGTGCCAGCAGTTTATCGGGAGGCCCTAATGAAAAACTGTTTTTT. The whole variable domain, filled in from reference TRBV27 and TRBJ1-4, reads EAQVTQNPRYLITVTGKKLTVTCSQNMNHEYMSWYRQDPGLGLRQIYYSMNVEVTDKGDVPEGYKVSRKEKRNFPLILESPSPNQTSLYFCASSLSGGPNEKLFFGSGTQLSVL.

This clonotype came up a few times. This sequence joins TRBV3-1 and TRBJ1-2; D gene unclear. The ends were cut back, 5 bases at V and 6 bases at J, with 16 bases in the middle. The CDR3 is 14 amino acids. The germline V gene has CDR1 LGHDT and CDR2 YNNKEL (reference sequence). This chain's CDR3 is CASSSAQGGDGYTF. The CDR3 DNA follows: TGTGCCAGCAGCTCAGCTCAAGGAGGAGATGGCTACACCTTC.

V is TRBV2 and J is TRBJ2-1; D ambiguous. Germline CDR1 SNHLY, CDR2 FYNNEI. The length of the CDR3 is 11 residues. The ends were cut back, 6 bases at V and 9 bases at J, with 9 bases in the middle. The CDR3 region has the DNA TGTGCCAGCAGGGAGCAGATTGAGCAGTTCTTC. Its translation is CASREQIEQFF.

The chain is built from TRBV29-1 and TRBJ1-4; D is uncertain. The germline V gene has CDR1 SQVTM and CDR2 ANQGSEA. The CDR3 runs 11 residues. The germline V and J ends were trimmed by 5 bases and 4 bases, with 5 bases remaining between them. Here the CDR3 reads CSVRSNEKLFF. The CDR3 DNA is TGCAGCGTTCGGAGTAATGAAAAACTGTTTTTT.

As concerns this clonotype: One junction end does not reproduce the germline sequence, and a read error may be involved. The chain couples TRBV12-3 or TRBV12-4 to TRBJ1-2; D is undetermined. This CDR3 spans 15 amino acids. The CDR3 nucleotides are TGTGCCAGCAGTCCCCGAGTAGGCCGTAACTATGTCTACACCTTC. Translating it yields CASSPRVGRNYVYTF.

This CDR3 is CAWSTGGNTQYF. Written as DNA, the CDR3 is TGTGCCTGGAGTACCGGGGGTAATACGCAGTATTTT. The rearrangement uses TRBV30 and TRBJ2-3, with D maybe TRBD2 (6 bases). Trimming stripped 2 bases from V and 7 bases from J, with 10 bases between. Germline-derived CDR1 and CDR2 are GTSNPN and SVGIG (reference sequence). CDR3 length: 12 amino acids.

This clonotype showed up just a few times. The chain uses TRBV7-2 and TRBJ2-5; the D gene is possibly TRBD2 (6 bases). Germline V gene sequence: CDR1 SGHTA, CDR2 FQGNSA. The CDR3 has 13 amino acids. V gave up 1 base and J gave up 5 bases, with 8 bases separating them. As DNA, the CDR3 is TGTGCCAGCAGCTTAGAGGAGGGGGAGACCCAGTACTTC. Translated, it gives CASSLEEGETQYF.

This rearrangement joins TRBV5-1 to TRBJ1-5; D not resolved. Germline V gene data show CDR1 as SGHRS and CDR2 as YFSETQ. CDR3 length: 13 amino acids. Trimming pared 4 bases from V and 6 bases from J, leaving 11 bases between. CDR3 coding DNA: TGCGCCAGCAGCCCGGATCTGGGTCAGCCCCAGCATTTT. Amino acid sequence: CASSPDLGQPQHF.

This sequence joins TRBV13 and TRBJ2-3; D is unclear. V lost 5 bases and J lost 8, with 11 bases in between. CDR3 length equals 12 residues. CDR1 is PRHDT, CDR2 FYEKMQ, per germline (reference sequence). The CDR3 DNA follows: TGTGCCAGCAGCCAGCAGAGGCGTACGCAGTATTTT. This encodes CASSQQRRTQYF.

This sequence joins TRBV12-3 or TRBV12-4 and TRBJ2-5; D call uncertain. The CDR3 spans 14 residues. V was trimmed by 6 bases and J by 5 bases, leaving 16 bases between them. CDR3: CASSPANPQETQYF. Written as DNA, the CDR3 is TGTGCCAGCAGCCCGGCTAACCCCCAGGAGACCCAGTACTTC.

The J gene is TRBJ2-7, the V gene TRBV29-1, with D possibly being TRBD2 (6 bases). The V gene lost 6 bases and the J gene lost 5 bases, with 14 bases spanning the gap. This CDR3 contains 12 residues. In germline, CDR1 is SQVTM, CDR2 ANQGSEA. CDR3 amino acids: CSVGGLSHEQYF. In nucleotides, the CDR3 is TGCAGCGTGGGGGGACTTTCCCACGAGCAGTACTTC.

This clonotype was seen more than once but under ten times. This sequence joins TRBV28 and TRBJ2-4; D gene ambiguous. V was clipped by 8 bases and J by 1 base, with 18 bases between them. The CDR3 sequence is 16 residues long. Germline V lookup: CDR1 MDHEN, CDR2 SYDVKM. CDR3 coding DNA: TGTGCCAGCGGTTACCCCAATTCCCTGGCCAAAAACATTCAGTACTTC. It translates to CASGYPNSLAKNIQYF.

This chain links TRBV10-3 with TRBJ2-3; 9 nucleotides match TRBD2. Germline assignment: CDR1 ENHRY and CDR2 SYGVKD. With 6 bases clipped from V and 1 base from J, the junction kept 2 bases outside the gene matches. The CDR3 sequence is 14 residues long. CDR3 amino acids: CAIRTSGGTDTQYF. The DNA for the CDR3 is TGTGCCATCAGGACTAGCGGAGGCACAGATACGCAGTATTTT.